The text below deals with one TCR beta chain. Antigen specificity is unknown. As handled by the study authors: ImmunoSEQ junction-only sequences lacked quality scores, so their filtering differed. Clones were read by immunoSEQ multiplex PCR, and TCRdb kept only the in-frame ones, dropping some. V and J calls and clone size follow that table, whereas D and trimming were derived from the DNA. The data show about 680,000 clones, more than 70% seen once. The data belong to a study of shared clonotypes between healthy human individuals. Points from the study as a whole: Sharing across four donors was seen in around 5% of naive CD4 clonotypes. Only blood was sampled, and tissue TCR repertoires likely differ from blood ones. Relative to memory subsets, naive subsets generally showed larger estimated richness.

CDR1 SGHRS and CDR2 YFSETQ come from the germline V gene. This CDR3 is 15 amino acids long. Germline trimming cut 3 bases from V and 0 bases from J; bases unmatched to any gene: 6. This TCR derives from a woman aged 25 to 45 in good health. This chain connects TRBV5-1 to TRBJ2-7; the match to TRBD1 covers 7 bases. The sample consisted of memory CD4+ T cells sorted from blood. Stated subset: CD45RA-negative fraction. CDR3 DNA sequence: TGCGCCAGCAGCTCGGGGACAGCCGACTCCTACGAGCAGTACTTC. Translating it yields CASSSGTADSYEQYF.